This T cell receptor beta chain was recorded in a study of shared clonotypes between healthy human individuals. General study results and limits: Few donors restricted represented genetic and exposure-history diversity. Among several donors, about 5% of naive CD4 clonotypes were found in common.

The authors split each subset's genomic DNA evenly across several immunoSEQ plates. The protocol was immunoSEQ multiplex PCR, while the TCRdb copy is restricted to in-frame clones and leaves out a portion. The repertoire includes 2,500,000 or so clones, 92% of them detected once, and about 0.36% sits in the top ten. For this clone: Its antigen is not known.

Sequencing was carried out using naive CD4+ T cells from PBMCs. Indicated subset: CD45RA+ positively selected. This sequence originates from a man between 18 and 29 years old in good health. Some clones in this sample may be carry-over from other donors' samples.

CDR3 in DNA: TGTGCCAGCAGCCAAGATGGTGGCACAGGGGGCCAAAAACTGTTTTTT. It is translated as CASSQDGGTGGQKLFF. The chain uses TRBV4-2 and TRBJ1-4, with TRBD1 matching 9 bases. The V segment lost 0 bases and the J segment 9 bases; nucleotides outside the gene matches: 8. Germline CDR1 reads LGHNA; CDR2 reads YNFKEQ. The CDR3 runs 16 residues.